This TCR beta chain was documented in a study of blood T cell repertoires in COVID-19. V shed 5 bases and J 5 bases; nucleotides not matched to a gene: 1. From germline, CDR1 is SGHTA and CDR2 FQGNSA. The length of the CDR3 is 13 residues. The table came from immunoSEQ multiplex PCR; TCRdb's copy has only in-frame clones and leaves some out. The top ten hold 3% of the sample, which has about 130,000 clones, roughly 80% seen once. This clone came up a few times. This TCR was recovered from a woman over 75 with acute or convalescent COVID-19. Sequencing was performed on peripheral blood. This chain links TRBV7-2 with TRBJ1-5; 9 bases are shared with TRBD1. DNA for the CDR3: TGTGCCAGCAGCCGGGACAGGGATCAGCCCCAGCATTTT. Translation: CASSRDRDQPQHF.